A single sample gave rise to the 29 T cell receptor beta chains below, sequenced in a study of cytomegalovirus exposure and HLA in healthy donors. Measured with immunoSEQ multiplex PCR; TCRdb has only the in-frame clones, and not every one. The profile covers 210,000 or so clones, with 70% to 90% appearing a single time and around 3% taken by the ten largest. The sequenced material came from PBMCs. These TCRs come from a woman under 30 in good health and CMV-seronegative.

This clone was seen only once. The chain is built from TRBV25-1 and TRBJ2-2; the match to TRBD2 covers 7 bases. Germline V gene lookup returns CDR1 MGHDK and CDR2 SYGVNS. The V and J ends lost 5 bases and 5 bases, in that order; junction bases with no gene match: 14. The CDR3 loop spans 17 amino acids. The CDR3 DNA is TGTGCCAGCAGTCCCCGCCTCTTATGGGGGGGGACCGGGGAGCTGTTTTTT. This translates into CASSPRLLWGGTGELFF.

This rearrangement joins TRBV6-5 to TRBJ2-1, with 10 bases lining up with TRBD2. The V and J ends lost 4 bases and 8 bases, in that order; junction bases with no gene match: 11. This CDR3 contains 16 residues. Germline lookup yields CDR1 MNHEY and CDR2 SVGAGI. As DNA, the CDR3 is TGTGCCAGCAGTTCACCCGCCCTAGCGGGAGTCGATGAGCAGTTCTTC. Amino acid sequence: CASSSPALAGVDEQFF.

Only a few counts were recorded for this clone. CDR3 DNA: TGTGCCAGTAGTGTCACAGGGTACAAGGAAAAACTGTTTTTT. Translated, it gives CASSVTGYKEKLFF. The chain links TRBV19 to TRBJ1-4, with D perhaps TRBD1 (6 bases). This CDR3 spans 14 amino acids. Germline-derived CDR1 and CDR2 are LNHDA and SQIVND (reference sequence). V lost 5 bases, J lost 8 bases, and 15 bases lay in between.

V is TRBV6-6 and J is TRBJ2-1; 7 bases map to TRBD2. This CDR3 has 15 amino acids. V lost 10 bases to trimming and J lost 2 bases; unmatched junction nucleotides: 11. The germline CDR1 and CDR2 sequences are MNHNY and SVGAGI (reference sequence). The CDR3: CATFSTGGPYNEQFF. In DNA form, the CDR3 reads TGTGCCACCTTTTCGACGGGAGGCCCCTACAATGAGCAGTTCTTC.

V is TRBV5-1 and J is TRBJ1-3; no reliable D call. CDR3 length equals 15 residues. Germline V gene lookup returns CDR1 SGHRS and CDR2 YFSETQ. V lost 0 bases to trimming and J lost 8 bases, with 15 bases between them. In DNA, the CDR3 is TGCGCCAGCAGCTTGGACGGTCTCGCGAGCGACACCATATATTTT. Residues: CASSLDGLASDTIYF.

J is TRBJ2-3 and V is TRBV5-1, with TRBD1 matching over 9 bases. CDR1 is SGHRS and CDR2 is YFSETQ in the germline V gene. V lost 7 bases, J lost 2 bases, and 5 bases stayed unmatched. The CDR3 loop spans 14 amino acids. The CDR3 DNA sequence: TGCGCCAGCTGCCGGGACAGGGTCACAGATACGCAGTATTTT. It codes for CASCRDRVTDTQYF.

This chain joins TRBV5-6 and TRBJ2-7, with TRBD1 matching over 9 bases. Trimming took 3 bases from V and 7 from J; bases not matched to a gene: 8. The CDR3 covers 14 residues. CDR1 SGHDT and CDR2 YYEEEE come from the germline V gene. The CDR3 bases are TGTGCCAGCAGCTACAGGACAGGGGAAGGGGAGCAGTACTTC. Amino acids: CASSYRTGEGEQYF.

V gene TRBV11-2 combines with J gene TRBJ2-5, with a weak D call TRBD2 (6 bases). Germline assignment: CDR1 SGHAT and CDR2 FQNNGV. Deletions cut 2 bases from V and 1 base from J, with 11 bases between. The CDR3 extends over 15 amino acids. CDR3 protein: CASSLTRRAQETQYF. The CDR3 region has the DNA TGTGCCAGCAGCTTAACACGGAGGGCCCAAGAGACCCAGTACTTC.

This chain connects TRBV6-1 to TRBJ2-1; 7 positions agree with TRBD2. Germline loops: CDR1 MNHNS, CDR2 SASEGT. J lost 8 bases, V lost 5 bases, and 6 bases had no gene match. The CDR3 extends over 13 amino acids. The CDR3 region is CASSLPSGDEQFF. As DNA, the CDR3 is TGTGCCAGCAGTTTGCCTAGCGGCGATGAGCAGTTCTTC.

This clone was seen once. The CDR3 coding sequence is TGTGCCACCAGCAGGGAAACAGGGGCCAACTATGGCTACACCTTC. It is translated as CATSRETGANYGYTF. The chain has TRBV15 and TRBJ1-2; 7 bases align to TRBD1. Germline trimming cut 3 bases from V and 2 bases from J; bases unmatched to any gene: 6. Per the germline V gene, CDR1 is LNHNV and CDR2 is YYDKDF (reference sequence). The CDR3 runs 15 residues.

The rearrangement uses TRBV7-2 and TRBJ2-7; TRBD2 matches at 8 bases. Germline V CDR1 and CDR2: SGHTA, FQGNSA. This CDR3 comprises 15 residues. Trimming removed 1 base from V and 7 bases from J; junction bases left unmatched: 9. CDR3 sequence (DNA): TGTGCCAGCAGCTTAGACAGCGGGAGAAGGCTTGAGCAGTACTTC. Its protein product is CASSLDSGRRLEQYF.

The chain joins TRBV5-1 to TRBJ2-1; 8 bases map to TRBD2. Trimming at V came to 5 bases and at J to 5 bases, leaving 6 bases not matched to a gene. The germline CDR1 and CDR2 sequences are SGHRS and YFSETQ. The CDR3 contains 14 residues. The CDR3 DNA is TGCGCCAGCAGAGCGGGAGCCATCGACAATGAGCAGTTCTTC. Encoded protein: CASRAGAIDNEQFF.

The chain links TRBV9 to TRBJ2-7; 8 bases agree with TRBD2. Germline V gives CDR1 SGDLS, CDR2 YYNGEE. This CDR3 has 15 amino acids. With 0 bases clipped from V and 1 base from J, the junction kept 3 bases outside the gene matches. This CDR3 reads CASSVGGGKSYEQYF. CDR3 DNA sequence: TGTGCCAGCAGCGTAGGCGGGGGGAAGTCCTACGAGCAGTACTTC.

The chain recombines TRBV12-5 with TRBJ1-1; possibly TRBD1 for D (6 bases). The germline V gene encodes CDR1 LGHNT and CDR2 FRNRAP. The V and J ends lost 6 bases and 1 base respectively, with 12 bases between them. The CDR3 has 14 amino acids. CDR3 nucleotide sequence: TGTGCTAGTGGGCCCCCGGGACAGAACACTGAAGCTTTCTTT. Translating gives CASGPPGQNTEAFF.

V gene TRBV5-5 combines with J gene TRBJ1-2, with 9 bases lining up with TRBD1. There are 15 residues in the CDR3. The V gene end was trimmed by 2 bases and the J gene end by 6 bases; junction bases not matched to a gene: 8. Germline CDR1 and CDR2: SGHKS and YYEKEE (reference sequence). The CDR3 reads CASSFRPGTGHGYTF. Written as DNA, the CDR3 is TGTGCCAGCAGCTTCCGTCCCGGGACAGGGCATGGCTACACCTTC.

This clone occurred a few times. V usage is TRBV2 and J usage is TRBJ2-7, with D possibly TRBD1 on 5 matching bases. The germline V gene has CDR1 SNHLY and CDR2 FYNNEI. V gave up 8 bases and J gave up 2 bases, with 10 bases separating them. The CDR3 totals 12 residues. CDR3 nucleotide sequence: TGTGCCAGCGGGGCCAGGACCTACGAGCAGTACTTC. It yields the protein CASGARTYEQYF.

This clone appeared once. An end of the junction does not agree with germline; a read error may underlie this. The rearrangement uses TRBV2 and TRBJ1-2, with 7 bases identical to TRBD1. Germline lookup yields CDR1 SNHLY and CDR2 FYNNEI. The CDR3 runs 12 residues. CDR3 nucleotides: TGTGCCGGCAGGACAGGAGGATATGGCTACACCTTC. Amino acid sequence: CAGRTGGYGYTF.

CDR3 sequence reads: CASSLSESYEQYF. The CDR3 bases are TGTGCCAGCAGCTTAAGCGAGTCCTACGAGCAGTACTTC. This chain uses TRBV11-3 with TRBJ2-7; D not resolved. Trimming cost V 2 bases and J 1 base, with 6 bases left between them. This CDR3 has 13 residues. Germline lookup yields CDR1 SGHNT and CDR2 YENEEA.

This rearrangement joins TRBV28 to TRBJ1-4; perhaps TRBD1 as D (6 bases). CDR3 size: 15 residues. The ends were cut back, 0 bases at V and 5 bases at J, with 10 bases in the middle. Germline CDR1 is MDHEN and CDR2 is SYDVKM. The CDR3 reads CASSLWSGGNEKLFF. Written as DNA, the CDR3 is TGTGCCAGCAGTTTATGGTCTGGGGGCAATGAAAAACTGTTTTTT. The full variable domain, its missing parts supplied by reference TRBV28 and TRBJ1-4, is DVKVTQSSRYLVKRTGEKVFLECVQDMDHENMFWYRQDPGLGLRLIYFSYDVKMKEKGDIPEGYSVSREKKERFSLILESASTNQTSMYLCASSLWSGGNEKLFFGSGTQLSVL.

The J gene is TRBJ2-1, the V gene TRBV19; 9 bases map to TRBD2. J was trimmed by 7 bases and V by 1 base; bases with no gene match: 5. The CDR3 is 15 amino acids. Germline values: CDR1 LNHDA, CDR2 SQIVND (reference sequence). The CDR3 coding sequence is TGTGCCAGTAGTATAGGGCTAGCGGGGCCAAATGAGCAGTTCTTC. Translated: CASSIGLAGPNEQFF.

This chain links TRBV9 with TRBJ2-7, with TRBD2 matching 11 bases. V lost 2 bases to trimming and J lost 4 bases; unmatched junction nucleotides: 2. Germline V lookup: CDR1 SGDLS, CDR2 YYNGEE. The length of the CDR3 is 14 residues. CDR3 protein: CASSVTSGTYEQYF. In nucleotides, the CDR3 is TGTGCCAGCAGCGTGACTAGCGGGACTTACGAGCAGTACTTC.

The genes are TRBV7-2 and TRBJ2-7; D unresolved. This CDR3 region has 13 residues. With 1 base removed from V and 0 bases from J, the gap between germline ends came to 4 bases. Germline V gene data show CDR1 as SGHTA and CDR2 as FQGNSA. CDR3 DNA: TGTGCCAGCAGCTTAGGAGTCTCCTACGAGCAGTACTTC. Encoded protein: CASSLGVSYEQYF.

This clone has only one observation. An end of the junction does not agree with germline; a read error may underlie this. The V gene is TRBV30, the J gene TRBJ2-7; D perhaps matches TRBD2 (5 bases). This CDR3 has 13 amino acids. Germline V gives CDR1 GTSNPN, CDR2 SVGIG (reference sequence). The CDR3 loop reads CAWSLSGPYKQYF. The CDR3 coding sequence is TGTGCCTGGAGTCTAAGCGGTCCCTACAAGCAGTACTTC.

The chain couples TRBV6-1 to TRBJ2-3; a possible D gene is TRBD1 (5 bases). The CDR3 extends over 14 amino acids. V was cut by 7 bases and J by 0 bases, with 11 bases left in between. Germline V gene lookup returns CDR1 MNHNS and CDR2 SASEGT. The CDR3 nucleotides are TGTGCCAGCAACCCAGGACACAGCACAGATACGCAGTATTTT. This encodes CASNPGHSTDTQYF.

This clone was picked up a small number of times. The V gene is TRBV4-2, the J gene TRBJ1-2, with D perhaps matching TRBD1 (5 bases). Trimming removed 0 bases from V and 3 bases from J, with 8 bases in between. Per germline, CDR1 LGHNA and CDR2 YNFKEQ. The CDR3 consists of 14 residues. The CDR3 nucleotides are TGTGCCAGCAGCCAAGAGGGGGGGGACTATGGCTACACCTTC. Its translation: CASSQEGGDYGYTF.

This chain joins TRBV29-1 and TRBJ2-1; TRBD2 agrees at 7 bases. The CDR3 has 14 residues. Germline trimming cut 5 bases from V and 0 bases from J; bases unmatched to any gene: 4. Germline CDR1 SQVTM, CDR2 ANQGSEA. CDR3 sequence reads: CSVWGGSSYNEQFF. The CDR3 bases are TGCAGCGTTTGGGGGGGAAGCTCCTACAATGAGCAGTTCTTC.

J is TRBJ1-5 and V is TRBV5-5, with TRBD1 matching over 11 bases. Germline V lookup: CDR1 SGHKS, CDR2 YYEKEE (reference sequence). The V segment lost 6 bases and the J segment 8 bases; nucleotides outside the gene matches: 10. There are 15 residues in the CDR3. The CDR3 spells CASTMRGQGGEPQHF. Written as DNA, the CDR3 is TGTGCCAGCACCATGCGGGGACAGGGGGGGGAGCCCCAGCATTTT.

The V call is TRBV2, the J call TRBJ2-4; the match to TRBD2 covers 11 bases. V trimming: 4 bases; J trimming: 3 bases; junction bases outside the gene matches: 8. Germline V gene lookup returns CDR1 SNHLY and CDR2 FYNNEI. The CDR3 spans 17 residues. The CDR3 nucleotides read TGTGCCAGCAGTGCTCCGGGACTAGCGGCCTTCAAAAACATTCAGTACTTC. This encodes CASSAPGLAAFKNIQYF.

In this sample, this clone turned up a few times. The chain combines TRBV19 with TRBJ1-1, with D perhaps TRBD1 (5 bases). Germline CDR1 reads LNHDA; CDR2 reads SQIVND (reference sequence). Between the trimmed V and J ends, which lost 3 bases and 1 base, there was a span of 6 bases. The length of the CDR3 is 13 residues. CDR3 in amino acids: CASSIRGNTEAFF. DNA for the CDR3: TGTGCCAGTAGTATTAGGGGGAACACTGAAGCTTTCTTT.